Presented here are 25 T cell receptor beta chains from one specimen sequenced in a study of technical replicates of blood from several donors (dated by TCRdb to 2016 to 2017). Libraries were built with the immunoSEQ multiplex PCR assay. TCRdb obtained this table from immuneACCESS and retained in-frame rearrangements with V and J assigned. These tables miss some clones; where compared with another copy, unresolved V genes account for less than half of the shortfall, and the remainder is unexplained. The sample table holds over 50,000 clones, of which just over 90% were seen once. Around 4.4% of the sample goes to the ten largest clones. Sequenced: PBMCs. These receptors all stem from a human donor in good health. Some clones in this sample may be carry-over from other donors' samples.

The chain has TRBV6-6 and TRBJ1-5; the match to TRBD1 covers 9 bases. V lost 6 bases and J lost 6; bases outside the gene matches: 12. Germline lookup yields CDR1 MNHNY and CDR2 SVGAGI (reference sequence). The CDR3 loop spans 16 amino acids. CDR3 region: CASSWDRDRAAQPQHF. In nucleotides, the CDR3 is TGTGCCAGCAGCTGGGACCGGGACAGGGCAGCTCAGCCCCAGCATTTT.

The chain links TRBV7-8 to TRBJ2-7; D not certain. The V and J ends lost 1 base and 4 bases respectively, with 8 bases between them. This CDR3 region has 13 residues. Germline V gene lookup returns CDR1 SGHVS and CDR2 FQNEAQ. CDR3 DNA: TGTGCCAGCAGCTTAGGTACACGATACGAGCAGTACTTC. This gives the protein CASSLGTRYEQYF. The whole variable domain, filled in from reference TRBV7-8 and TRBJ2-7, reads GAGVSQSPRYKVAKRGQDVALRCDPISGHVSLFWYQQALGQGPEFLTYFQNEAQLDKSGLPSDRFFAERPEGSVSTLKIQRTQQEDSAVYLCASSLGTRYEQYFGPGTRLTVT.

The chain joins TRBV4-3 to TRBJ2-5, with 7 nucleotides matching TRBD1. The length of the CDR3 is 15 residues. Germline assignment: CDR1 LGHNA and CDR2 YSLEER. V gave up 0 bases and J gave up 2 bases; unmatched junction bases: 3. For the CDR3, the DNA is TGCGCCAGCAGCCAAGACGGGACAGCGCAAGAGACCCAGTACTTC. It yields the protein CASSQDGTAQETQYF.

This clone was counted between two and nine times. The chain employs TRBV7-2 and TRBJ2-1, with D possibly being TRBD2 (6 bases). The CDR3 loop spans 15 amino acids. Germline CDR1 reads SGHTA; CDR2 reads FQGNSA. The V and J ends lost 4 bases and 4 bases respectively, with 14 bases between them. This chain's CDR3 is CASSSTAGLYNEQFF. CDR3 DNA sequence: TGTGCCAGCAGCTCAACGGCGGGACTGTACAATGAGCAGTTCTTC.

CDR3 nucleotide sequence: TGTGCCAGCGGGCTAGCGGGGACCCAGTACTTC. Amino acids: CASGLAGTQYF. This chain connects TRBV27 to TRBJ2-5, with 8 bases lining up with TRBD2. V trimming: 8 bases; J trimming: 7 bases; junction bases outside the gene matches: 3. The CDR3 extends over 11 amino acids. Germline values: CDR1 MNHEY, CDR2 SMNVEV (reference sequence).

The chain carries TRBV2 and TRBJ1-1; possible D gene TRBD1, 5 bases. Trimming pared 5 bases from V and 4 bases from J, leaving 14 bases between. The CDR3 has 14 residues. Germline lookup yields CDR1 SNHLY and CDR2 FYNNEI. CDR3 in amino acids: CASSLGSGGTEAFF. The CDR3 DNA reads TGTGCCAGCAGTTTGGGGTCCGGGGGCACTGAAGCTTTCTTT.

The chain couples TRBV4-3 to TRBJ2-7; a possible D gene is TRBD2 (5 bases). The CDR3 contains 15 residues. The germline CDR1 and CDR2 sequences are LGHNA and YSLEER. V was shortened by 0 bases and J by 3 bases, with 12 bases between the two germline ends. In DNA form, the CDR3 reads TGCGCCAGCAGCCAAGATTCGGACTTATACTACGAGCAGTACTTC. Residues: CASSQDSDLYYEQYF.

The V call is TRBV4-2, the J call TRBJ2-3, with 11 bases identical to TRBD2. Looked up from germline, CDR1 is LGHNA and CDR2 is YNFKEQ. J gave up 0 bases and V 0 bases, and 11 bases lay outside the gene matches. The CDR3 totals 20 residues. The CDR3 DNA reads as TGTGCCAGCAGCCAAGATCTTTGGACTAGCGGGCTGTCTAGCACAGATACGCAGTATTTT. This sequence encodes CASSQDLWTSGLSSTDTQYF.

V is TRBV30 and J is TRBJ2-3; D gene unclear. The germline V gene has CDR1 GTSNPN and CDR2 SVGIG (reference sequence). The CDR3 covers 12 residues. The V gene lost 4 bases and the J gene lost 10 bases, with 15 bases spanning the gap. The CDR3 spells CAWNDRSAPQYF. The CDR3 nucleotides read TGTGCCTGGAATGACCGGAGCGCTCCGCAGTATTTT.

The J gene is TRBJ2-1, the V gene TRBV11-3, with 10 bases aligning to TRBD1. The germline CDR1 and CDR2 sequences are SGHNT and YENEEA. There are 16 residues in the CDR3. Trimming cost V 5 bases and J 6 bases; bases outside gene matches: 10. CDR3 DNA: TGTGCCAGCAGCCCCCAACCCGACAGGGGGCTCAATGAGCAGTTCTTC. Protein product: CASSPQPDRGLNEQFF. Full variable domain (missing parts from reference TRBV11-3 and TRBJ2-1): EAGVVQSPRYKIIEKKQPVAFWCNPISGHNTLYWYLQNLGQGPELLIRYENEEAVDDSQLPKDRFSAERLKGVDSTLKIQPAELGDSAVYLCASSPQPDRGLNEQFFGPGTRLTVL.

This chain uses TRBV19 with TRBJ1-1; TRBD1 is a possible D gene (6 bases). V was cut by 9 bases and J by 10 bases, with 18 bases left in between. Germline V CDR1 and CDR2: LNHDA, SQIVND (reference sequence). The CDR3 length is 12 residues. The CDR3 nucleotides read TGTGCCAGCCAAAGACAGGATCAGGCAGCTTTCTTT. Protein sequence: CASQRQDQAAFF.

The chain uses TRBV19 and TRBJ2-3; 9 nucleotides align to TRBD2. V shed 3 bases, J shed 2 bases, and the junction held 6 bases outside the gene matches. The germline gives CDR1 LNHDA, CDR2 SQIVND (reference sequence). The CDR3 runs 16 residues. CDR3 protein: CASSMRAGGNTDTQYF. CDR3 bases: TGTGCCAGTAGTATGCGGGCGGGGGGGAACACAGATACGCAGTATTTT.

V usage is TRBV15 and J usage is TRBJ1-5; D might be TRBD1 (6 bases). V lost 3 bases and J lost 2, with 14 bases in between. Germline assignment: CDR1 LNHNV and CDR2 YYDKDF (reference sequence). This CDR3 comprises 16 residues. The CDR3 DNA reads TGTGCCACCAGCAGGGGAAGGACAGTGGGCAATCAGCCCCAGCATTTT. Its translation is CATSRGRTVGNQPQHF.

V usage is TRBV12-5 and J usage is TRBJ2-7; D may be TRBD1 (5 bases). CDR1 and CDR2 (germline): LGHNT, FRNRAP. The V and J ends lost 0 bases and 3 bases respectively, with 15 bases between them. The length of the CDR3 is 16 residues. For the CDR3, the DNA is TGTGCTAGTGGTTTGGTACTTGGGGCACCGTTCTACGAGCAGTACTTC. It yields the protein CASGLVLGAPFYEQYF.

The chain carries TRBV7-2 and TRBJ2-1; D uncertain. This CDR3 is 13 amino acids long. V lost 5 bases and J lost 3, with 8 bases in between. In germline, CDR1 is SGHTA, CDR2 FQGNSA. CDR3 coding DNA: TGTGCCAGCAGCCCCTACTACTACAATGAGCAGTTCTTC. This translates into CASSPYYYNEQFF.

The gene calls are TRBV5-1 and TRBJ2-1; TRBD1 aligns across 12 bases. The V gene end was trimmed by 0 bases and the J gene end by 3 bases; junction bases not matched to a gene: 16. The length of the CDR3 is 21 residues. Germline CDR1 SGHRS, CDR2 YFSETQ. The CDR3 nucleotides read TGCGCCAGCAGCTTGGAACGACCGGGACAGGGGGCGGTTTTGGGCTACAATGAGCAGTTCTTC. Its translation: CASSLERPGQGAVLGYNEQFF.

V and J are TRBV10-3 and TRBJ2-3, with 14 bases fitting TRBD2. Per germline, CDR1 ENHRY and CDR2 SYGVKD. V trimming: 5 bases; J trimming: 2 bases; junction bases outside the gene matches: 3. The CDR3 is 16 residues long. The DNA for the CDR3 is TGTGCCATCAGTCTGACTAGCGGGAGGGCCACAGATACGCAGTATTTT. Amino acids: CAISLTSGRATDTQYF.

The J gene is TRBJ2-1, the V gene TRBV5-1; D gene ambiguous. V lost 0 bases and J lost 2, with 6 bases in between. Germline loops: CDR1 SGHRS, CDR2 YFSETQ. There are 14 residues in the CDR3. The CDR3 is CASSLGQTYNEQFF. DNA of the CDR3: TGCGCCAGCAGCTTGGGACAAACCTACAATGAGCAGTTCTTC.

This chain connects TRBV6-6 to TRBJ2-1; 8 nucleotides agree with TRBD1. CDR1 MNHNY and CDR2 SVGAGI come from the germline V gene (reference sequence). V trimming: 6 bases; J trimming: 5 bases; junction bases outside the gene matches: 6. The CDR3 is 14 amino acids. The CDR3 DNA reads TGTGCCAGCAGCCGAGGACAGGGAGACAATGAGCAGTTCTTC. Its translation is CASSRGQGDNEQFF.

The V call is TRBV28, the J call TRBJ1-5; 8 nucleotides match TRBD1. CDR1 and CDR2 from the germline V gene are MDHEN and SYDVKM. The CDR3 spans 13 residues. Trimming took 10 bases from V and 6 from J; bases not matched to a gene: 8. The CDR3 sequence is CATQGQGGQPQHF. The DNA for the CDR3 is TGTGCCACCCAAGGACAGGGCGGTCAGCCCCAGCATTTT.

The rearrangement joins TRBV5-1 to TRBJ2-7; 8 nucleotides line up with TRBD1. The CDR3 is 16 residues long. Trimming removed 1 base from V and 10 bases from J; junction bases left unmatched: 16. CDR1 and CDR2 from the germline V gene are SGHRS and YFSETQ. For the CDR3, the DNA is TGCGCCAGCAGCTTGTTAGGTACAGGGGGGACCGTTAGACAGTACTTC. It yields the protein CASSLLGTGGTVRQYF.

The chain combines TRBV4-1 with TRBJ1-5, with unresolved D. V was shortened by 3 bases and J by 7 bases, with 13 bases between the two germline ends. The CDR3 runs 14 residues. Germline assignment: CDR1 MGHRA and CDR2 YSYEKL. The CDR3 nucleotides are TGCGCCAGCAGCCAGGCCTGGAGTGGGCAGCCCCAGCATTTT. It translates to CASSQAWSGQPQHF.

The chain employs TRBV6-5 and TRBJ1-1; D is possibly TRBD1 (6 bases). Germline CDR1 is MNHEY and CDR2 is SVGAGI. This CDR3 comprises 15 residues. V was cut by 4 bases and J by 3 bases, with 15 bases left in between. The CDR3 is CASSSPGALDTEAFF. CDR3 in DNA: TGTGCCAGCAGTTCCCCAGGGGCCTTGGACACTGAAGCTTTCTTT.

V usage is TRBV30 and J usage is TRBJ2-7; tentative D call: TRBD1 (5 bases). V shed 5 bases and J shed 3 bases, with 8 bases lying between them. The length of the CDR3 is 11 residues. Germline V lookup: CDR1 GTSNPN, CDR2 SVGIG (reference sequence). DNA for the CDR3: TGTGCCTGGGGGGCTTTCTACGAGCAGTACTTC. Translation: CAWGAFYEQYF. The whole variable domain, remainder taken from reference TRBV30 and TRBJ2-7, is SQTIHQWPATLVQPVGSPLSLECTVEGTSNPNLYWYRQAAGRGLQLLFYSVGIGQISSEVPQNLSASRPQDRQFILSSKKLLLSDSGFYLCAWGAFYEQYFGPGTRLTVT.

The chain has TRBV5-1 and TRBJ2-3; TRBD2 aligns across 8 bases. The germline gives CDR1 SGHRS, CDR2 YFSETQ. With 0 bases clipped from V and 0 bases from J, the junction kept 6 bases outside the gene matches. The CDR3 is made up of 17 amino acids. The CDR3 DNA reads TGCGCCAGCAGCTTGGCCACCACTAGCGGCAGCACAGATACGCAGTATTTT. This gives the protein CASSLATTSGSTDTQYF.